A single sample gave rise to the 25 T cell receptor beta chains below, sequenced in a study of T-cell reconstitution after alpha-beta-depleted transplantation in children. The TCRbeta library was prepared with unique molecular identifiers. TCRdb reprocessed the PCR reads via MiXCR and lists one record per CDR3 protein. This sample carries about 170,000 distinct CDR3 sequences, 11% of them seen once, and the ten largest clones take roughly 13%. The input for sequencing was PBMCs, taken before TCRalphabeta/CD19-depleted stem cell transplant. These receptors came from a boy aged 2-15 years with acute myeloid leukemia, due to receive a stem cell transplant.

Concerning this clonotype: A read error may explain this, as a much larger clone is one base away. The chain couples TRBV7-2 to TRBJ2-4, with D tentatively TRBD2 (6 bases). This CDR3 comprises 14 residues. Germline CDR1 is SGHTA and CDR2 is FQGNSA. V was clipped by 5 bases and J by 9 bases, with 17 bases between them. This CDR3 reads CASSPLPGVIIQYF. CDR3 sequence (DNA): TGTGCCAGCAGCCCACTTCCGGGAGTGATCATTCAGTACTTC.

A note on this clonotype: Its ends do not fully match the called genes, so a read error is possible. The CDR3 reads CSAYTRSSYEQNF. For the CDR3, the DNA is TGCAGTGCTTACACTAGATCCTCCTACGAGCAGAACTTC. The rearrangement joins TRBV20-1 to TRBJ2-7, with a possible D match to TRBD2 (5 bases). The CDR3 runs 13 residues. CDR1 and CDR2 (germline): DFQATT, SNEGSKA (reference sequence).

This clonotype occurred many times. This chain uses TRBV20-1 with TRBJ2-1; D may correspond to TRBD1 or TRBD2 (7 bases each). CDR3 length: 16 amino acids. V lost 6 bases and J 3 bases, leaving 21 bases between the germline ends. Germline V CDR1 and CDR2: DFQATT, SNEGSKA (reference sequence). CDR3 coding DNA: TGCAGTGCAGCGGGGCCTAACAGGGGTTTCTACAATGAGCAGTTCTTC. Translated: CSAAGPNRGFYNEQFF.

Ten or more counts support this clonotype. The chain uses TRBV20-1 and TRBJ2-3; 10 bases align to TRBD2. V lost 6 bases to trimming and J lost 4 bases; unmatched junction nucleotides: 10. The V gene's germline CDR1 is DFQATT and CDR2 SNEGSKA (reference sequence). CDR3 length: 15 amino acids. The CDR3 sequence: CSAPPIAGGADTQYF. CDR3 DNA sequence: TGCAGTGCCCCTCCTATAGCGGGGGGCGCAGATACGCAGTATTTT.

Many counts were recorded for this clonotype. V gene TRBV7-2 combines with J gene TRBJ2-3, with 7 nucleotides matching TRBD2. This CDR3 spans 17 amino acids. J lost 0 bases, V lost 5 bases, and 11 bases had no gene match. CDR1 SGHTA and CDR2 FQGNSA come from the germline V gene. CDR3 amino acids: CASSRRPSGSSTDTQYF. The CDR3 nucleotides are TGTGCCAGCAGCCGGAGACCTAGCGGATCTAGCACAGATACGCAGTATTTT. Combining the CDR3 with reference TRBV7-2 and TRBJ2-3 gives the whole variable domain GAGVSQSPSNKVTEKGKDVELRCDPISGHTALYWYRQSLGQGLEFLIYFQGNSAPDKSGLPSDRFSAERTGGSVSTLTIQRTQQEDSAVYLCASSRRPSGSSTDTQYFGPGTRLTVL.

This clonotype showed up many times. The chain is built from TRBV12-3 or TRBV12-4 and TRBJ2-1, with 11 bases matching TRBD2. V lost 10 bases and J lost 3; bases outside the gene matches: 5. There are 14 residues in the CDR3. CDR3 nucleotides: TGTGCCACAAGACTAGCGGGGTTCTACAATGAGCAGTTCTTC. Amino acid sequence: CATRLAGFYNEQFF.

Many counts were recorded for this clonotype. The chain carries TRBV27 and TRBJ2-5, with D possibly TRBD2 on 6 matching bases. Per the germline V gene, CDR1 is MNHEY and CDR2 is SMNVEV (reference sequence). V lost 4 bases to trimming and J lost 2 bases, with 8 bases between them. The CDR3 sequence is 13 residues long. The CDR3, as DNA: TGTGCCAGCAGTTGGACTATACAAGAGACCCAGTACTTC. It yields the protein CASSWTIQETQYF.

In this sample, this clonotype turned up many times. V usage is TRBV20-1 and J usage is TRBJ2-1; D is possibly TRBD1 or TRBD2 (5 bases each). The CDR3 is made up of 15 amino acids. Per the germline V gene, CDR1 is DFQATT and CDR2 is SNEGSKA (reference sequence). The germline V and J ends were trimmed by 0 bases and 6 bases, with 15 bases remaining between them. The CDR3 DNA reads as TGCAGTGCTAGAGATGGGGCGGGCCTTCTCAATGAGCAGTTCTTC. It yields the protein CSARDGAGLLNEQFF.

Many counts were recorded for this clonotype. The chain joins TRBV5-5 to TRBJ2-7, with 9 bases identical to TRBD1. The ends lost 4 bases at V and 0 bases at J; junction bases unmatched: 8. Germline assignment: CDR1 SGHKS and CDR2 YYEKEE (reference sequence). CDR3 length equals 16 residues. CDR3 sequence: CASSHLTGGFSYEQYV. In DNA form, the CDR3 reads TGTGCCAGCAGCCACCTGACAGGGGGGTTCTCCTACGAGCAGTACGTC.

Ten or more counts support this clonotype. V is TRBV7-3 and J is TRBJ2-1; D call uncertain. The CDR3 spans 16 residues. Trimming removed 2 bases at V and 5 bases at J, with 16 bases between. CDR1 is SGHTA, CDR2 FQGTGA, per germline. CDR3 in amino acids: CASSLPRLERDNEQFF. The CDR3 nucleotides are TGTGCCAGCAGCTTACCTAGATTAGAACGAGACAATGAGCAGTTCTTC.

In this sample, this clonotype turned up many times. This chain links TRBV28 with TRBJ1-1, with unresolved D. CDR1 and CDR2 from the germline V gene are MDHEN and SYDVKM. The CDR3 runs to 12 residues. Trimming shortened V by 4 bases and J by 6 bases, and 9 bases separated the two germline ends. This CDR3 reads CASSSGLAEAFF. The CDR3 region has the DNA TGTGCCAGCAGTTCAGGTTTGGCTGAAGCTTTCTTT.

This clonotype was counted many times. The chain employs TRBV15 and TRBJ1-4; tentative D call: TRBD1 (6 bases). Germline V gene sequence: CDR1 LNHNV, CDR2 YYDKDF (reference sequence). The CDR3 is made up of 14 amino acids. V lost 0 bases to trimming and J lost 8 bases, with 10 bases between them. CDR3 DNA sequence: TGTGCCACCAGCAGAGATGGACAGCCGGAAAAACTGTTTTTT. It yields the protein CATSRDGQPEKLFF.

This clonotype occurred many times. The V call is TRBV9, the J call TRBJ1-4; D is ambiguous. This CDR3 has 15 residues. CDR1 is SGDLS and CDR2 is YYNGEE in the germline V gene. V lost 4 bases and J lost 0, with 10 bases in between. The CDR3 nucleotides are TGTGCCAGCAGCCCCGTGCCTTCAACTAATGAAAAACTGTTTTTT. This codes for CASSPVPSTNEKLFF.

As to this clonotype: It may be a read error: a sequence one base away is much more abundant. The chain couples TRBV6-5 to TRBJ2-1, with D possibly being TRBD1 or TRBD2 (5 bases each). This CDR3 is 17 amino acids long. CDR1 and CDR2 from the germline V gene are MNHEY and SVGAGI. DNA for the CDR3: TGTGCCAGCGGTTACTCTGCGGGCAGGGCGGGTTACAATGAGCAGTTCTTC. As protein: CASGYSAGRAGYNEQFF.

This clonotype has at least ten counts. The rearrangement links TRBV3-1 to TRBJ2-5; 12 nucleotides match TRBD1. The CDR3 sequence is 16 residues long. Germline-derived CDR1 and CDR2 are LGHDT and YNNKEL (reference sequence). V shed 4 bases and J 2 bases; nucleotides not matched to a gene: 5. For the CDR3, the DNA is TGTGCCAGCAGCCTTCCGGGACAGGGGGCTCAAGAGACCCAGTACTTC. This sequence encodes CASSLPGQGAQETQYF.

This clonotype came up once. The rearrangement joins TRBV11-2 to TRBJ2-3; D gene unclear. There are 13 residues in the CDR3. V lost 6 bases to trimming and J lost 4 bases, with 11 bases between them. CDR1 is SGHAT and CDR2 is FQNNGV in the germline V gene. Here the CDR3 DNA reads TGTGCCAGCAGTGGTATAGCTTCAGATACGCAGTATTTT. Its translation: CASSGIASDTQYF.

This clonotype was seen many times. This chain uses TRBV27 with TRBJ1-4; D call uncertain. Germline CDR1 and CDR2: MNHEY and SMNVEV (reference sequence). Trimming pared 0 bases from V and 11 bases from J, leaving 13 bases between. The CDR3 extends over 14 amino acids. Here the CDR3 reads CASSLSTSLEKLFF. The DNA of the CDR3 is TGTGCCAGCAGTTTATCGACCTCCCTTGAGAAACTGTTTTTT.

This clonotype has ten or more counts. The chain is built from TRBV20-1 and TRBJ1-5; D gene unclear. The CDR3 contains 17 residues. Trimming removed 3 bases from V and 0 bases from J, with 18 bases in between. The germline V gene has CDR1 DFQATT and CDR2 SNEGSKA (reference sequence). CDR3 in amino acids: CSASARGWQNSNQPQHF. CDR3 in DNA: TGCAGTGCTAGCGCCCGGGGATGGCAGAATAGCAATCAGCCCCAGCATTTT.

This clonotype was detected ten times or more. The CDR3 here is CASRERGDEQFF. The CDR3 DNA reads as TGTGCCAGTAGAGAAAGGGGTGATGAGCAGTTCTTC. The V gene is TRBV19, the J gene TRBJ2-1, with a possible D match to TRBD1 (5 bases). The CDR3 totals 12 residues. Germline assignment: CDR1 LNHDA and CDR2 SQIVND (reference sequence). The V end was cut by 6 bases, the J end by 8 bases, with 11 bases between.

This clonotype was recorded many times. This chain joins TRBV30 and TRBJ2-3; 10 positions match TRBD2. The germline CDR1 and CDR2 sequences are GTSNPN and SVGIG (reference sequence). This CDR3 contains 14 residues. The CDR3 here is CASRLAGVADTQYF. DNA for the CDR3: TGTGCTTCGCGGCTAGCGGGAGTAGCGGATACGCAGTATTTT.

In its sample, this clonotype was seen many times. The V and J genes are TRBV6-6 and TRBJ1-6, with a possible D match to TRBD1 (5 bases). V shed 5 bases and J shed 5 bases, with 7 bases lying between them. CDR1 MNHNY and CDR2 SVGAGI come from the germline V gene (reference sequence). The CDR3 totals 13 residues. DNA for the CDR3: TGTGCCAGCAGTGAGGACAATAATTCACCCCTCCACTTT. Translated: CASSEDNNSPLHF.

This clonotype was picked up many times. The J gene is TRBJ2-3, the V gene TRBV29-1; a possible D gene is TRBD1 (7 bases). Germline loops: CDR1 SQVTM, CDR2 ANQGSEA. Trimming cost V 6 bases and J 4 bases, with 11 bases left between them. This CDR3 has 12 amino acids. The CDR3 protein is CSVRRGPDTQYF. CDR3 in DNA: TGCAGCGTGCGGAGGGGGCCAGATACGCAGTATTTT.

The sample holds many counts of this clonotype. The chain couples TRBV6-5 to TRBJ1-1; a possible D gene is TRBD1 (5 bases). CDR1 is MNHEY and CDR2 is SVGAGI in the germline V gene. This CDR3 region has 18 residues. Trimming removed 1 base at V and 0 bases at J, with 18 bases between. This CDR3 reads CASSYYIGRDGMNTEAFF. Written as DNA, the CDR3 is TGTGCCAGCAGTTACTATATCGGCAGGGATGGGATGAACACTGAAGCTTTCTTT.

The table lists this clonotype with many counts. The V call is TRBV20-1, the J call TRBJ1-2, with D uncertain. This CDR3 spans 13 amino acids. The germline gives CDR1 DFQATT, CDR2 SNEGSKA (reference sequence). V dropped 5 bases and J dropped 3 bases, with 13 bases sitting between them. For the CDR3, the DNA is TGCAGTGCTCGTGAGTCCCTACACTATGGCTACACCTTC. It codes for CSARESLHYGYTF.

As concerns this clonotype: A much larger clonotype is one base distant, so this may be a read error. The V and J genes are TRBV12-3 or TRBV12-4 and TRBJ2-5; D may be TRBD2 (6 bases). The CDR3 loop spans 15 amino acids. Trimming stripped 8 bases from V and 4 bases from J, with 20 bases between. The CDR3 is CASRERRGLGETQYF. The CDR3 bases are TGTGCCAGCCGCGAGCGGAGGGGCCTAGGAGAGACCCAGTACTTC.